This TCR beta chain was found in a study of blood T cell repertoires in COVID-19. The CDR3 has 14 residues. Germline CDR1 reads MNHEY; CDR2 reads SVGAGI. V gave up 0 bases and J gave up 7 bases, with 12 bases separating them. How the authors handled the data: From reference gene primer amplification, estimates of nucleated cell counts were derived. Using immunoSEQ multiplex PCR, the repertoire was profiled, and TCRdb retains in-frame clones only, with some absent. V and J calls and clone size are copied from that table; D and trimming were computed from the DNA. In the table there are about 380,000 clones, roughly 91% of which are singletons.

The specimen was PBMCs or T cells enriched from blood (not recorded which). The clonotype was recovered from a woman aged 18 to 35 who had recovered from COVID-19. This sequence joins TRBV6-5 and TRBJ1-2, with a tentative D call TRBD1 (5 bases). The CDR3 DNA reads as TGTGCCAGCAGTTACTCACTCGCCGGGGGTGGCTACACCTTC. It is translated as CASSYSLAGGGYTF.